This T cell receptor (beta chain) was retrieved from a study of blood T cell repertoires in COVID-19. Germline trimming cut 4 bases from V and 5 bases from J; bases unmatched to any gene: 7. The CDR3 runs 14 residues. CDR1 and CDR2 (germline): SGHRS, YFSETQ. Sequencing used immunoSEQ multiplex PCR; TCRdb keeps in-frame clones, though not all of them. Of approximately 290,000 clones in the sample, roughly 89% were seen once. Seattle's enrolled individuals joined amid active infection and were then monitored longitudinally. Sequencing was performed on peripheral blood. The source is a woman aged 25 to 45 with COVID-19, enrolled during active disease. The chain uses TRBV5-1 and TRBJ1-1; 8 bases fit TRBD1. CDR3 protein: CASSQDRVGTEAFF. CDR3 bases: TGCGCCAGCAGCCAGGACAGGGTGGGAACTGAAGCTTTCTTT.